This T cell receptor beta chain was sequenced in a study of T-cell reconstitution after alpha-beta-depleted transplantation in children. Unique molecular identifiers tagged the TCRbeta library. One entry per CDR3 protein, called by TCRdb with MiXCR from the PCR reads. Of some 200,000 distinct CDR3 sequences in the sample, over 9.5% were seen once. Trimming at V came to 6 bases and at J to 3 bases, leaving 4 bases not matched to a gene. Germline loops: CDR1 DFQATT, CDR2 SNEGSKA (reference sequence). CDR3 size: 14 residues. The rearrangement links TRBV20-1 to TRBJ2-1, with TRBD2 matching over 11 bases. This sample comprised PBMCs from the stem cell graft donor, obtained from the stem cell graft. This TCR was recovered from a human donor who donated a stem cell graft to a child with SCID. Here the CDR3 DNA reads TGCAGTGCAAAGGGACTAGCGGACTACAATGAGCAGTTCTTC. It is translated as CSAKGLADYNEQFF.